This T cell receptor (beta chain) was identified during a study of shared clonotypes between healthy human individuals. The protocol was immunoSEQ multiplex PCR, while the TCRdb copy is restricted to in-frame clones and leaves out a portion. The sample has 650,000 to 800,000 clones; about 90% are singletons. Naive CD8 cells comprised CD45RO-negative, CCR7-positively selected cells, excluding terminally differentiated effector memory CD45RA+ cells. CDR1 is KGHSH, CDR2 LQKENI, per germline. The CDR3 totals 15 residues. The germline V and J ends were trimmed by 3 bases and 1 base, with 10 bases remaining between them. Notes on this clone: Other DNA sequences of this sample code for an identical CDR3.

The receptor was isolated from a man aged 25-45 years in good health. The sequenced sample consisted of naive CD8+ T cells sorted from blood. This chain uses TRBV18 with TRBJ2-1; D perhaps matches TRBD2 (5 bases). As DNA, the CDR3 is TGTGCCAGCTCACCGCCGGACTCTTCCTACAATGAGCAGTTCTTC. It is translated as CASSPPDSSYNEQFF.